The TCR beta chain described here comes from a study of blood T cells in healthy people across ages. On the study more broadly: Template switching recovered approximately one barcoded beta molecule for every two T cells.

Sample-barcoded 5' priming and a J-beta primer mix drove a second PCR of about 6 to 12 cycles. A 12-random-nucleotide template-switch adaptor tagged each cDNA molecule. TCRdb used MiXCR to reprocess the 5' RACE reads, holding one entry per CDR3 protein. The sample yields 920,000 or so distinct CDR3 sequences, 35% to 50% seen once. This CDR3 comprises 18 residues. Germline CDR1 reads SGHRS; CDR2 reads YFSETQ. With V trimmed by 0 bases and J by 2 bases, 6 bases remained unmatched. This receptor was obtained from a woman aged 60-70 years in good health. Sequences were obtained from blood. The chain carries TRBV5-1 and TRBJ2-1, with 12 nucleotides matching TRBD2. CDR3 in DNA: TGCGCCAGCAGCTTGGCGCTAGCGGGAGGGAGTGCCTACAATGAGCAGTTCTTC. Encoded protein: CASSLALAGGSAYNEQFF.